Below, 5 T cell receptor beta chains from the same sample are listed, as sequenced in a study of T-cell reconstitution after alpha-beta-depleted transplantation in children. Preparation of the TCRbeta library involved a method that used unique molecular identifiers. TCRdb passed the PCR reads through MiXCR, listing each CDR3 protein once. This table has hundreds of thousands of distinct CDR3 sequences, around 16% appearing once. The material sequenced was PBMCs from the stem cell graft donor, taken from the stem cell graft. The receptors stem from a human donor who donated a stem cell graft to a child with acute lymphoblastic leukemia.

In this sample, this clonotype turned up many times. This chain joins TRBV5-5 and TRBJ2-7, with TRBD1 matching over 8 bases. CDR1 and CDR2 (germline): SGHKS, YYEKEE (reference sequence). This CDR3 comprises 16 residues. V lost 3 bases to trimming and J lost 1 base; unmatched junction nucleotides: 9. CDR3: CASSWSARTGSYEQYF. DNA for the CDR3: TGTGCCAGCAGCTGGTCAGCAAGGACAGGGTCCTACGAGCAGTACTTC.

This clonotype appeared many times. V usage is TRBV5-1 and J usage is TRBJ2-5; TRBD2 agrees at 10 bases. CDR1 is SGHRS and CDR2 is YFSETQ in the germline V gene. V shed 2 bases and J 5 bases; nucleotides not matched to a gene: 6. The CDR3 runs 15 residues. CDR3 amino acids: CASSLSGTSVETQYF. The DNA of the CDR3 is TGCGCCAGCAGCTTATCCGGGACTAGCGTGGAGACCCAGTACTTC.

The CDR3 DNA reads as TGTGCCATCGGGACAGGGACCTACGAGCAGTACTTC. It yields the protein CAIGTGTYEQYF. The rearrangement links TRBV10-3 to TRBJ2-7, with TRBD1 matching 9 bases. The V gene end was trimmed by 8 bases and the J gene end by 2 bases; junction bases not matched to a gene: 1. Germline CDR1 is ENHRY and CDR2 is SYGVKD. This CDR3 has 12 amino acids.

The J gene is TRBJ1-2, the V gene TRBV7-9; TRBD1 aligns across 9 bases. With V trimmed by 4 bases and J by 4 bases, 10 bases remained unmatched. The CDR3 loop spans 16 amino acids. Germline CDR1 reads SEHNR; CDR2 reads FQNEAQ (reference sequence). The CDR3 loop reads CASSSADRGEGYGYTF. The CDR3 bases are TGTGCCAGCAGCTCGGCGGACAGGGGAGAGGGCTATGGCTACACCTTC. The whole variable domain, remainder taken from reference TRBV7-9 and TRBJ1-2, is DTGVSQNPRHKITKRGQNVTFRCDPISEHNRLYWYRQTLGQGPEFLTYFQNEAQLEKSRLLSDRFSAERPKGSFSTLEIQRTEQGDSAMYLCASSSADRGEGYGYTFGSGTRLTVV.

The CDR3 DNA reads as TGTGCCAGAGCCCCAGCTCTCTCTGGAAACACCATATATTTT. Translating gives CARAPALSGNTIYF. The chain combines TRBV2 with TRBJ1-3; D uncertain. Germline V gene lookup returns CDR1 SNHLY and CDR2 FYNNEI. With 9 bases removed from V and 0 bases from J, the gap between germline ends came to 12 bases. The CDR3 has 14 residues. The full variable domain, rest sourced from reference TRBV2 and TRBJ1-3, is EPEVTQTPSHQVTQMGQEVILRCVPISNHLYFYWYRQILGQKVEFLVSFYNNEISEKSEIFDDQFSVERPDGSNFTLKIRSTKLEDSAMYFCARAPALSGNTIYFGEGSWLTVV.